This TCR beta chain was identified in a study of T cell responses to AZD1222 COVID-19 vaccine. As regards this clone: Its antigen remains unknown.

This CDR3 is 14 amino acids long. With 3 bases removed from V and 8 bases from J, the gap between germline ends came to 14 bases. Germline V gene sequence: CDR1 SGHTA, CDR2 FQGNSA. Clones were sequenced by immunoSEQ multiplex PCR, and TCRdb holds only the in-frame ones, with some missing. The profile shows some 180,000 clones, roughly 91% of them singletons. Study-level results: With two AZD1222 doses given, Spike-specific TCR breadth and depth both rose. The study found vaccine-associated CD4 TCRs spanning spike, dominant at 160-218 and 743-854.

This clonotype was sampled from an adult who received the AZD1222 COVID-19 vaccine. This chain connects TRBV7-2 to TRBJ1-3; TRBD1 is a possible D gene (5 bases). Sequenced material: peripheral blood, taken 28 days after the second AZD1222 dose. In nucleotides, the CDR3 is TGTGCCAGCAGCTTGAAGGGGAGGGCGGACACCATATATTTT. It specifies CASSLKGRADTIYF.